This T cell receptor beta chain came from a study of blood T cell repertoires in COVID-19 (TCRdb year 2020). In terms of the full investigation: Samples from collaborators originated in the United States, Italy and Spain and spanned both the acute and convalescent phases of COVID-19. The dataset comprised deeply sampled blood TCRbeta repertoires from subjects exposed to, actively infected with, or recovered from COVID-19. Where available, HLA class I and class II types were obtained from metadata supplied by the sample provider rather than from assay-based typing. Nearly every sample came with metadata listing a de-identified subject ID, COVID-19 status, age in years and sex. The repertoires were released in a freely available public database meant as a resource for research on the immune response to SARS-CoV-2. The material from the prospective study consisted of cDNA or gDNA derived from T cells, B-cell-depleted T cells, or PBMCs. Samples were obtained from the ongoing ImmuneRACE study (first 160 participants) and from some 1,200 subjects provided by 6 global collaborators.

TCRbeta CDR3 regions were amplified from genomic DNA using the immunoSEQ Assay, a bias-controlled multiplex PCR. On the study's bioinformatics: The number of nucleated cells in each sample was estimated by amplification of reference gene primers within the assay. To quantify the absolute abundance of each unique TCRbeta CDR3 rearrangement, sequence reads were collapsed and filtered. For each sample, productive Simpson clonality was calculated as the square root of Simpson's diversity index over productive rearrangements. TCRdb retrieved this table from immuneACCESS and kept in-frame rearrangements only. Not all clones are present; in checked studies, unresolved V genes account for under half, and no reason is known for the remainder. That table is the source of V, J and clone size, and D and trimming were worked out from the DNA. The sample yields 240,000 or so clones; roughly nine tenths were counted once. Just over 7% of the sample belongs to the ten largest clones.

General conclusions and limits of the study: The amount of clinical and demographic metadata varied by source and participant and was provided uncurated.

From a lookup of the germline V gene, CDR1 and CDR2 are MNHEY and SVGAGI. The CDR3 contains 13 residues, cysteine and valine counted. The retained sequence is limited to the CDR3, 39 bases, with the frame set at the first base. The germline V end is reduced by 6 bases and the J end by 3 bases; junction bases left unmatched: 5. Another Seattle source contributed samples from volunteer blood donors who had recovered from COVID-19. Whole blood was collected in K2EDTA tubes by collaborating institutions according to the institutions' own protocols. For TCRbeta analysis, collaborators shipped samples in one of three forms: frozen whole blood, isolated PBMCs, or DNA extracted from either of those sample types. About this clone: Its antigen is unknown. Base qualities are not at hand, and no much larger clone is one base apart.

This clonotype was obtained from a man between 60 and 75 years old who had recovered from COVID-19. The V and J segments used are TRBV6-5 and TRBJ2-7; 7 junctional bases match TRBD1. The sample comprised peripheral blood. The CDR3 protein sequence reads: CASSAGTVYEQYV. The bases read TGTGCCAGCAGCGCCGGGACAGTCTACGAGCAGTACGTC.